The next 27 T cell receptor beta chains were all read from a single sample in a study of human T cells and chemical hapten exposure. Time point described: healthy volunteer bleed at 2 weeks. Unfractionated whole blood yielded the extracted total RNA. TCRdb reprocessed the RACE reads via MiXCR and lists one record per CDR3 protein. The table lists some 90,000 distinct CDR3 sequences, approximately 10% of them singletons. The material sequenced was whole blood. The receptors were gathered from a female donor in good health. Some clones in this sample may be carry-over from other donors' samples.

Written as DNA, the CDR3 is TGTGCCAGCACTGACACCTCAACCTACGAGCAGTACTTC. As protein: CASTDTSTYEQYF. The chain carries TRBV6-1 and TRBJ2-7; D call uncertain. V lost 7 bases and J 2 bases, leaving 12 bases between the germline ends. Germline CDR1 reads MNHNS; CDR2 reads SASEGT. CDR3 length: 13 residues.

This clonotype was picked up a small number of times. This chain links TRBV2 with TRBJ2-7; D perhaps matches TRBD2 (5 bases). Germline CDR1 reads SNHLY; CDR2 reads FYNNEI. The CDR3 is 13 amino acids. Trimming stripped 4 bases from V and 6 bases from J, with 13 bases between. This CDR3 reads CASSGPLEVEQYF. DNA for the CDR3: TGTGCCAGCAGTGGTCCCTTGGAGGTCGAGCAGTACTTC.

The sample holds a few counts of this clonotype. This chain joins TRBV6-5 and TRBJ1-4; D gene uncertain. Trimming removed 4 bases at V and 12 bases at J, with 9 bases between. CDR1 and CDR2 from the germline V gene are MNHEY and SVGAGI. The CDR3 is made up of 11 amino acids. The CDR3 sequence is CASSSRGQLFF. CDR3 DNA sequence: TGTGCCAGCAGTTCCCGTGGACAACTGTTTTTT.

This clonotype was counted between two and nine times. This rearrangement joins TRBV5-4 to TRBJ2-1; 7 bases are shared with TRBD1. This CDR3 region has 14 residues. V was pared by 0 bases and J by 5 bases, with 2 bases of the junction left unmatched. Germline V lookup: CDR1 SGHNT, CDR2 YYREEE (reference sequence). Written as DNA, the CDR3 is TGTGCCAGCAGCTTGGATGGGACAGACAATGAGCAGTTCTTC. As protein: CASSLDGTDNEQFF.

This clonotype was picked up many times. V is TRBV20-1 and J is TRBJ2-5; unclear D gene. Germline assignment: CDR1 DFQATT and CDR2 SNEGSKA (reference sequence). The V gene lost 6 bases and the J gene lost 0 bases, with 5 bases spanning the gap. The CDR3 contains 11 residues. The CDR3 coding sequence is TGCAGTGCACAGCACCAAGAGACCCAGTACTTC. It translates to CSAQHQETQYF.

The chain joins TRBV9 to TRBJ2-1; no clear D gene. The CDR3 consists of 11 residues. Trimming stripped 2 bases from V and 10 bases from J, with 7 bases between. Germline V gene lookup returns CDR1 SGDLS and CDR2 YYNGEE. This CDR3 is CASSVYTEQFF. The CDR3 coding sequence is TGTGCCAGCAGCGTTTATACGGAGCAGTTCTTC.

A few counts support this clonotype. The V call is TRBV6-1, the J call TRBJ2-4; 9 nucleotides agree with TRBD2. CDR1 MNHNS and CDR2 SASEGT come from the germline V gene. The V segment lost 1 base and the J segment 14 bases; nucleotides outside the gene matches: 6. The CDR3 has 13 amino acids. CDR3 nucleotides: TGTGCCAGCAGTGAAGGGGTGGAGCGGGAGGAGTACTTC. Its protein product is CASSEGVEREEYF.

This clonotype was recorded many times. CDR3: CASKEGDDEAFF. DNA for the CDR3: TGTGCCAGCAAGGAGGGCGATGATGAAGCTTTCTTT. V usage is TRBV28 and J usage is TRBJ1-1; D gene unclear. This CDR3 has 12 amino acids. Looked up from germline, CDR1 is MDHEN and CDR2 is SYDVKM. The V end was cut by 7 bases, the J end by 7 bases, with 13 bases between.

This clonotype was counted at least ten times. This chain links TRBV27 with TRBJ2-5, with TRBD2 matching 7 bases. The V and J ends lost 5 bases and 1 base, in that order; junction bases with no gene match: 7. The length of the CDR3 is 15 residues. Germline V gene lookup returns CDR1 MNHEY and CDR2 SMNVEV (reference sequence). CDR3 loop: CASSRKGLPQETQYF. The CDR3 DNA follows: TGTGCCAGCAGTCGAAAGGGACTACCCCAAGAGACCCAGTACTTC.

The CDR3: CASSLLGETLFF. The CDR3 DNA reads TGTGCCAGCAGCTTATTAGGGGAGACACTGTTTTTT. The chain recombines TRBV7-9 with TRBJ1-4; possibly TRBD1 for D (5 bases). The CDR3 length is 12 residues. Germline V lookup: CDR1 SEHNR, CDR2 FQNEAQ (reference sequence). Trimming shortened V by 2 bases and J by 13 bases, and 11 bases separated the two germline ends.

Remarks on this clonotype: Since no conserved phenylalanine or tryptophan closes the CDR3, a read error is the likely cause. DNA for the CDR3: TGTGCCAGCAGCTCCAAACAGCCCACAGATACGCAGTATCTT. This translates into CASSSKQPTDTQYL. The J gene is TRBJ2-3, the V gene TRBV7-9; D gene ambiguous. The CDR3 is 14 amino acids. V shed 4 bases and J shed 2 bases, with 10 bases lying between them. Germline V lookup: CDR1 SEHNR, CDR2 FQNEAQ (reference sequence).

There are a few counts of this clonotype. The CDR3 DNA sequence: TGTGCCTGGAATAAGGGGCCCAGCACTGAAGCTTTCTTT. It translates to CAWNKGPSTEAFF. V gene TRBV30 combines with J gene TRBJ1-1; maybe TRBD1 (5 bases). CDR1 GTSNPN and CDR2 SVGIG come from the germline V gene (reference sequence). This CDR3 contains 13 residues. The V and J ends lost 4 bases and 4 bases respectively, with 13 bases between them.

This clonotype was counted ten times or more. The CDR3 loop is CASEGRDGQIGTNTEAFF. The CDR3 nucleotides are TGTGCTAGTGAAGGACGGGACGGTCAAATTGGAACTAACACTGAAGCTTTCTTT. This sequence joins TRBV12-5 and TRBJ1-1; D possibly corresponds to TRBD1 (5 bases). The CDR3 consists of 18 residues. CDR1 and CDR2 from the germline V gene are LGHNT and FRNRAP. V lost 7 bases and J 2 bases, leaving 26 bases between the germline ends.

Many counts were recorded for this clonotype. The V call is TRBV29-1, the J call TRBJ1-2; D is unclear. Germline assignment: CDR1 SQVTM and CDR2 ANQGSEA. The V end lost 7 bases, the J end lost 4 bases, and 13 bases lay between the germline ends. The CDR3 spans 12 residues. The CDR3 nucleotides read TGCAGCGCGGGTGGCGGGAGCTATGGCTACACCTTC. Its protein product is CSAGGGSYGYTF.

The sample holds a few counts of this clonotype. The V and J genes are TRBV5-1 and TRBJ2-1; TRBD2 is a possible D gene (5 bases). CDR3 length: 12 residues. Germline lookup yields CDR1 SGHRS and CDR2 YFSETQ. Between the trimmed V and J ends, which lost 0 bases and 7 bases, there was a span of 5 bases. CDR3 region: CASSLGENEQFF. The CDR3 DNA sequence: TGCGCCAGCAGCTTGGGGGAGAATGAGCAGTTCTTC.

This clonotype was detected a few times. The chain employs TRBV30 and TRBJ2-7, with D perhaps matching TRBD1 (5 bases). Germline lookup yields CDR1 GTSNPN and CDR2 SVGIG (reference sequence). This CDR3 is built from 12 residues. With 5 bases removed from V and 5 bases from J, the gap between germline ends came to 13 bases. The CDR3 is CAWAAGFDEQYF. CDR3 nucleotides: TGTGCCTGGGCCGCAGGGTTCGACGAGCAGTACTTC.

This clonotype turned up a few times. The chain has TRBV20-1 and TRBJ2-5, with 11 bases aligning to TRBD1. The germline gives CDR1 DFQATT, CDR2 SNEGSKA (reference sequence). This CDR3 has 18 amino acids. J was trimmed by 2 bases and V by 0 bases; bases with no gene match: 11. CDR3 in amino acids: CSARDEDPGQGEQETQYF. CDR3 nucleotide sequence: TGCAGTGCTAGAGATGAGGATCCGGGACAGGGGGAACAAGAGACCCAGTACTTC.

This clonotype was counted a few times. This chain joins TRBV9 and TRBJ2-5, with 7 bases that match TRBD1. The V gene end was trimmed by 3 bases and the J gene end by 5 bases; junction bases not matched to a gene: 16. CDR1 and CDR2 (germline): SGDLS, YYNGEE. This CDR3 has 17 residues. CDR3 residues: CASSANPTGRRRETQYF. In DNA, the CDR3 is TGTGCCAGCAGCGCCAATCCGACAGGGCGGAGGAGGGAGACCCAGTACTTC.

This rearrangement joins TRBV28 to TRBJ1-2; D unresolved. Per the germline V gene, CDR1 is MDHEN and CDR2 is SYDVKM. V was shortened by 1 base and J by 3 bases, with 6 bases between the two germline ends. CDR3 length equals 13 residues. The CDR3 protein is CASSLSVYYGYTF. In DNA, the CDR3 is TGTGCCAGCAGTTTATCCGTTTACTATGGCTACACCTTC.

This clonotype showed up many times. The DNA for the CDR3 is TGTGCCAGCAGCTTAGTTGCAGGGCCCACAGATACGCAGTATTTT. Protein product: CASSLVAGPTDTQYF. V gene TRBV11-2 combines with J gene TRBJ2-3, with a weak D call TRBD1 (5 bases). The CDR3 is made up of 15 amino acids. Per germline, CDR1 SGHAT and CDR2 FQNNGV. Trimming removed 1 base from V and 2 bases from J, with 10 bases in between.

This clonotype was seen more than once but under ten times. The chain combines TRBV5-1 with TRBJ1-2, with TRBD1 identical over 7 bases. There are 14 residues in the CDR3. V was pared by 4 bases and J by 5 bases, with 8 bases of the junction left unmatched. Germline V gives CDR1 SGHRS, CDR2 YFSETQ. CDR3 in DNA: TGCGCCAGCAGCCCCGACGCCAGGGGGTATGGCTACACCTTC. It codes for CASSPDARGYGYTF.

The chain uses TRBV14 and TRBJ1-1, with D unresolved. Germline V gives CDR1 SGHDN, CDR2 FVKESK. Deletions cut 0 bases from V and 4 bases from J, with 9 bases between. This CDR3 has 14 residues. The CDR3 region has the DNA TGTGCCAGCAGCCAAGAAAACAGCGTCACTGAAGCTTTCTTT. Translated: CASSQENSVTEAFF.

This clonotype was seen a handful of times. The rearrangement joins TRBV28 to TRBJ1-2, with TRBD1 as a possible D gene (5 bases). The V and J ends lost 5 bases and 8 bases respectively, with 15 bases between them. Per the germline V gene, CDR1 is MDHEN and CDR2 is SYDVKM. This CDR3 region has 13 residues. The CDR3 DNA follows: TGTGCCAGCAGTATGTCCGTCGCAGGGGGCTACACCTTC. It specifies CASSMSVAGGYTF.

In its sample, this clonotype was seen many times. The chain has TRBV9 and TRBJ2-1; the match to TRBD1 covers 7 bases. The CDR3 covers 13 residues. Germline V gene sequence: CDR1 SGDLS, CDR2 YYNGEE. The V segment lost 7 bases and the J segment 4 bases; nucleotides outside the gene matches: 5. DNA of the CDR3: TGTGCCAGCGGAAGGGGACAGTACAATGAGCAGTTCTTC. This encodes CASGRGQYNEQFF.

In its sample, this clonotype was seen many times. V gene TRBV28 combines with J gene TRBJ1-4; D is uncertain. Germline V gene lookup returns CDR1 MDHEN and CDR2 SYDVKM. Trimming took 2 bases from V and 0 from J, leaving 10 bases between them. The length of the CDR3 is 16 residues. Here the CDR3 reads CASSLDGSSTNEKLFF. Written as DNA, the CDR3 is TGTGCCAGCAGTTTAGATGGGAGTTCAACTAATGAAAAACTGTTTTTT.

This clonotype showed up many times. The chain combines TRBV10-3 with TRBJ2-7; D remains ambiguous. CDR3 length: 13 residues. CDR1 and CDR2 (germline): ENHRY, SYGVKD. Trimming stripped 3 bases from V and 6 bases from J, with 12 bases between. The CDR3 is CAISDSLTTEQYF. CDR3 coding DNA: TGTGCCATCAGTGACTCTCTAACCACCGAGCAGTACTTC.

A few counts support this clonotype. The chain is built from TRBV28 and TRBJ2-1, with TRBD2 matching 11 bases. Germline V lookup: CDR1 MDHEN, CDR2 SYDVKM. V lost 6 bases to trimming and J lost 5 bases; unmatched junction nucleotides: 6. This CDR3 is 15 amino acids long. The CDR3 sequence is CASRLAGGPHNEQFF. CDR3 sequence (DNA): TGTGCCAGCAGATTAGCGGGAGGGCCCCACAATGAGCAGTTCTTC.